These T cell receptor beta chains were read from a single sample in a study of cytomegalovirus exposure and HLA in healthy donors. Using immunoSEQ multiplex PCR, the repertoire was profiled, and TCRdb retains in-frame clones only, with some absent. The sample has about 250,000 clones, 65% to 85% seen once. The sample comprised PBMCs. All receptors come from a female donor in good health and CMV-seronegative. Both conserved end residues are part of each CDR3. A D gene is named only where the DNA matches it firmly. For some rows the clone size is stated as once, few or many, or as a class when expanded; others skip it.

V gene	J gene	clone size	D gene	CDR3 protein	CDR3 DNA
TRBV7-9	TRBJ2-7	.	TRBD2	CASSLSGSSYEQYF	TGTGCCAGCAGCTTAAGCGGGAGCTCCTACGAGCAGTACTTC
TRBV11-3	TRBJ2-3	few	TRBD2	CASSLVREVLDTQYF	TGTGCCAGCAGCTTAGTGCGGGAGGTTCTAGATACGCAGTATTTT
TRBV5-1	TRBJ2-1	.	.	CASSLDYSEQFF	TGCGCCAGCAGCTTGGACTATAGTGAGCAGTTCTTC
TRBV5-1	TRBJ2-3	.	.	CASSPGLATDTQYF	TGCGCCAGCAGCCCCGGACTGGCAACAGATACGCAGTATTTT
TRBV7-2	TRBJ2-3	.	TRBD2	CASRLAGATDTQYF	TGTGCCAGCAGGTTAGCGGGAGCAACAGATACGCAGTATTTT
TRBV5-1	TRBJ2-1	.	TRBD2	CASSFLAGGFNEQFF	TGCGCCAGCAGCTTCCTAGCGGGAGGTTTCAATGAGCAGTTCTTC
TRBV7-3	TRBJ1-1	few	.	CASSLGGTAFF	TGTGCCAGCAGCCTCGGGGGAACGGCTTTCTTT
TRBV6-5	TRBJ2-1	.	TRBD2	CASSYSGGRAGNEQFF	TGTGCCAGCAGTTATTCTGGCGGGAGGGCGGGCAATGAGCAGTTCTTC
TRBV27	TRBJ1-1	.	TRBD1	CASSLFPNRGYTEAFF	TGTGCCAGCAGTTTATTTCCGAACAGGGGATACACTGAAGCTTTCTTT
TRBV11-2	TRBJ2-1	.	TRBD2	CASSLETSHTNEQFF	TGTGCCAGCAGCCTCGAGACTAGCCACACAAATGAGCAGTTCTTC
TRBV5-1	TRBJ2-3	once	TRBD2	CASSFGSSGPRTDTQYF	TGCGCCAGCAGCTTTGGGTCTAGCGGGCCTAGAACAGATACGCAGTATTTT
TRBV29-1	TRBJ1-2	few	.	CSVEVRGGYGYTF	TGCAGCGTTGAAGTGCGAGGGGGCTATGGCTACACCTTC
TRBV2	TRBJ1-5	.	.	CASSSQVIGNQPQHF	TGTGCCAGCAGCTCTCAGGTAATCGGCAATCAGCCCCAGCATTTT
TRBV5-1	TRBJ2-1	.	TRBD2	CASSLGRAGGPGSYNEQFF	TGCGCCAGCAGCTTGGGACGGGCGGGAGGGCCGGGCTCCTACAATGAGCAGTTCTTC
TRBV6-6	TRBJ2-7	.	TRBD2	CASSRPGLAAYEQYF	TGTGCCAGTTCCCGACCGGGACTAGCGGCGTACGAGCAGTACTTC
TRBV6-1	TRBJ2-1	.	TRBD2	CASSAREGALGQFF	TGTGCCAGCAGTGCGCGGGAGGGGGCTCTGGGGCAGTTCTTC
TRBV28	TRBJ2-7	.	TRBD1	CASRIGGGRYEQYF	TGTGCCAGCAGAATAGGGGGCGGTCGCTACGAGCAGTACTTC
TRBV5-1	TRBJ2-5	.	TRBD2	CASSGEGETQYF	TGCGCCAGCAGCGGGGAGGGGGAGACCCAGTACTTC
TRBV6-1	TRBJ2-7	.	.	CASLPSDSVTYEQYF	TGTGCCAGCCTCCCATCTGACAGCGTCACCTACGAGCAGTACTTC
TRBV15	TRBJ1-1	.	.	CATSRDRTEERTEAFF	TGTGCCACCAGCAGAGATAGGACGGAGGAGAGGACTGAAGCTTTCTTT
TRBV30	TRBJ2-6	few	.	CAWSVPTSGANVLTF	TGTGCCTGGAGTGTACCGACATCTGGGGCCAACGTCCTGACTTTC
TRBV7-8	TRBJ2-5	.	TRBD2	CASSPSRLAGQETQYF	TGTGCCAGCAGCCCTTCACGACTAGCGGGACAAGAGACCCAGTACTTC
TRBV5-1	TRBJ1-3	.	TRBD1	CASSLEDRVWGSRSGNTIYF	TGCGCCAGCAGCTTGGAGGACAGGGTTTGGGGATCCAGATCTGGAAACACCATATATTTT
TRBV11-3	TRBJ2-7	.	.	CASSTRVYEQYF	TGTGCCAGCAGCACCCGGGTCTACGAGCAGTACTTC
TRBV19	TRBJ2-7	.	TRBD1	CASRARDRAFYEQYF	TGTGCCAGTAGAGCCCGGGACAGGGCCTTCTACGAGCAGTACTTC
TRBV2	TRBJ2-7	.	.	CASSVADLAEQYF	TGTGCCAGCAGTGTTGCGGATCTGGCCGAGCAGTACTTC
TRBV27	TRBJ2-1	.	TRBD1	CASSMTGSNEQFF	TGTGCCAGCAGTATGACAGGGTCCAATGAGCAGTTCTTC
TRBV7-9	TRBJ2-3	.	.	CASSLGRGDTQYF	TGTGCCAGCAGCTTGGGGCGCGGCGATACGCAGTATTTT
TRBV28	TRBJ2-1	.	.	CASSSPGLGNNEQFF	TGTGCCAGCAGCTCCCCGGGACTGGGGAACAATGAGCAGTTCTTC
TRBV19	TRBJ2-1	.	.	CASSGRSTGLRQFF	TGTGCCAGTAGTGGGCGCTCCACTGGGCTCCGGCAGTTCTTC
TRBV5-4	TRBJ2-7	.	TRBD2	CASSFATSAAYEQYF	TGTGCCAGCAGCTTCGCGACTAGCGCAGCCTACGAGCAGTACTTC
TRBV28	TRBJ2-1	.	TRBD1	CASSQAGQGYNEQFF	TGTGCCAGCAGCCAAGCGGGACAGGGGTACAATGAGCAGTTCTTC
TRBV5-1	TRBJ1-3	.	.	CASSLRGAGNTIYF	TGCGCCAGCAGCTTGCGGGGTGCTGGAAACACCATATATTTT
TRBV29-1	TRBJ1-1	.	.	CSVDAAEAFF	TGCAGCGTTGATGCAGCTGAAGCTTTCTTT
TRBV18	TRBJ2-7	once	TRBD2	CASSPGLAGVGEQYF	TGTGCCAGCTCTCCCGGACTAGCGGGAGTTGGCGAGCAGTACTTC
TRBV27	TRBJ1-1	.	.	CASSFRGLNTEAFF	TGTGCCAGCAGTTTCCGGGGGTTGAACACTGAAGCTTTCTTT
TRBV27	TRBJ2-7	.	TRBD2	CASTRAGNYEQYF	TGTGCCAGCACTCGAGCGGGGAACTACGAGCAGTACTTC
TRBV27	TRBJ1-1	.	TRBD1	CASSPYWTGTGGTEAFF	TGTGCCAGCAGTCCGTACTGGACAGGGACTGGGGGAACTGAAGCTTTCTTT
TRBV2	TRBJ2-2	.	TRBD1	CASRPGGAPGELFF	TGTGCCAGCAGGCCAGGGGGCGCCCCCGGGGAGCTGTTTTTT
TRBV6-4	TRBJ2-3	.	TRBD2	CASSEFFAGADTQYF	TGTGCCAGCAGTGAGTTCTTTGCGGGGGCAGATACGCAGTATTTT
TRBV6-5	TRBJ2-1	.	TRBD2	CASSDGRGDEQFF	TGTGCCAGCAGTGACGGGAGGGGGGATGAGCAGTTCTTC
TRBV7-2	TRBJ1-1	.	TRBD1	CASSFGTGGTEAFF	TGTGCCAGCAGCTTTGGGACAGGGGGAACTGAAGCTTTCTTT
TRBV7-8	TRBJ2-3	.	TRBD2	CASSYTSGIGLYF	TGTGCCAGCAGCTACACTAGCGGGATAGGGCTGTATTTT
TRBV5-4	TRBJ2-7	.	TRBD2	CASSLGRGSYEQYF	TGTGCCAGCAGCTTGGGGCGGGGGTCCTACGAGCAGTACTTC
TRBV6-5	TRBJ2-1	.	TRBD2	CASSTLAGGNEQFF	TGTGCCAGCAGTACCCTAGCGGGAGGGAATGAGCAGTTCTTC
TRBV19	TRBJ1-1	.	.	CASSIVAGIGNTEAFF	TGTGCCAGTAGTATAGTGGCAGGAATAGGGAACACTGAAGCTTTCTTT
TRBV7-9	TRBJ1-6	.	TRBD1	CSSSSLQGANSPLHF	TGTTCCAGCAGCTCCCTCCAGGGGGCGAATTCCCCCCTCCACTTT
TRBV30	TRBJ2-7	few	.	CAWSATGSEQYF	TGTGCCTGGAGTGCTACAGGGAGCGAGCAGTACTTC
TRBV4-1	TRBJ1-5	once	TRBD1	CASSQGQGALQPQHF	TGCGCCAGCAGCCAAGGACAGGGGGCTTTACAGCCCCAGCATTTT
TRBV6-1	TRBJ2-7	.	TRBD2	CATRFGGALYEQYF	TGTGCCACGCGGTTCGGGGGGGCCCTCTACGAGCAGTACTTC
TRBV28	TRBJ2-3	.	TRBD2	CASSFGGLAGFAQYF	TGTGCCAGCAGTTTCGGGGGACTAGCGGGATTCGCGCAGTATTTT
TRBV6-1	TRBJ2-4	few	.	CASSYRVIQYF	TGTGCCAGCAGTTACCGGGTCATTCAGTACTTC
TRBV11-3	TRBJ2-5	.	TRBD2	CASSLFASGTGETQYF	TGTGCCAGCAGCTTATTCGCTAGCGGCACCGGAGAGACCCAGTACTTC
TRBV6-5	TRBJ2-7	.	TRBD2	CASRKGLAGVYEQYF	TGTGCCAGCAGAAAAGGGCTAGCGGGAGTTTACGAGCAGTACTTC
TRBV4-1	TRBJ1-4	.	.	CASSQDWGGREKLFF	TGCGCCAGCAGCCAAGATTGGGGGGGCCGTGAAAAACTGTTTTTT
TRBV19	TRBJ2-2	.	TRBD2	CASSTRGVWETGELFF	TGTGCCAGTAGTACTCGGGGGGTCTGGGAAACCGGGGAGCTGTTTTTT
TRBV6-5	TRBJ2-7	.	.	CASRALYEQYF	TGTGCCAGCAGGGCCCTGTACGAGCAGTACTTC
TRBV5-4	TRBJ2-5	once	.	CASSWRSSGVETQYF	TGTGCCAGCAGCTGGCGGAGTTCGGGAGTAGAGACCCAGTACTTC
TRBV7-9	TRBJ2-7	.	TRBD1	CASSRDRAYEQYF	TGTGCCAGCAGCCGGGACAGGGCCTACGAGCAGTACTTC